The rows below give T cell receptor beta chains drawn from one sample of a study of memory CD8 T cells in hepatitis C reinfection. Sequenced by immunoSEQ multiplex PCR; TCRdb stores in-frame clones only, minus some. The table includes 46,000 or so clones, approximately 92% detected once. Input material: naive CD8+ T cells sorted from blood. All receptors derive from a man aged 18 to 30 with hepatitis C virus infection. CDR3s include the opening cysteine and the closing phenylalanine or tryptophan. A D gene is named only where the DNA matches it firmly. Some rows have no size entry. The others give once, few or many, or a class for an expanded clone.

V gene	D gene	clone size	CDR3 length	J gene	CDR3 DNA	CDR3 protein
TRBV5-1	.	.	14	TRBJ2-1	TGCGCCAGCAGCTTGATAGGGGGTGTGGGGGAGCAGTTCTTC	CASSLIGGVGEQFF
TRBV5-1	.	once	15	TRBJ1-1	TGCGCCAGCAGCTTGGATATGGGGCTGAACACTGAAGCTTTCTTT	CASSLDMGLNTEAFF
TRBV4-1	.	.	15	TRBJ1-1	TGCGCCAGCAGCTCTCTGTCGGGTATGAACACTGAAGCTTTCTTT	CASSSLSGMNTEAFF
TRBV5-8	.	.	16	TRBJ1-5	TGTGCCAGCAGCCTCGTCGGGGGGGGAGTTAATCAGCCCCAGCATTTT	CASSLVGGGVNQPQHF
TRBV6-1	.	.	13	TRBJ1-6	TGTGCCAGCACCGGAGGATCGGCGGCACCCCTCCACTTT	CASTGGSAAPLHF
TRBV28	.	.	14	TRBJ2-7	TGTGCCAGCAGCTCCACCGTGAGTTTCTACGAGCAGTACTTC	CASSSTVSFYEQYF
TRBV5-6	TRBD1	.	12	TRBJ1-3	TGTGCCATGGGGACAGCCGGAAACACCATATATTTT	CAMGTAGNTIYF
TRBV19	.	.	11	TRBJ1-3	TGTGCCAGTTCCTATGGAAACACCATATATTTT	CASSYGNTIYF
TRBV11-2	TRBD1	once	16	TRBJ2-5	TGTGCCAGCAGCTCCGGACAGGAATGGTACCAAGAGACCCAGTACTTC	CASSSGQEWYQETQYF
TRBV7-9	TRBD1	few	14	TRBJ2-1	TGTGCCAGCACCGACAGGGGGCGATACAATGAGCAGTTCTTC	CASTDRGRYNEQFF
TRBV7-8	.	.	16	TRBJ2-3	TGTGCCAGCAGCTCCTCCTGGGACTCTAGCACAGATACGCAGTATTTT	CASSSSWDSSTDTQYF
TRBV4-1	.	.	17	TRBJ1-6	TGCGCCAGCAGCCAAGAGACAGCGAGCTCCTATAATTCACCCCTCCACTTT	CASSQETASSYNSPLHF
TRBV27	.	.	14	TRBJ2-1	TGTGCCAGCAGCCCCCGGGGTAGCTGGGATGAGCAGTTCTTC	CASSPRGSWDEQFF
TRBV11-2	.	.	15	TRBJ1-1	TGTGCCAGCAGCTCCATCAGGGGTTGGTACACTGAAGCTTTCTTT	CASSSIRGWYTEAFF
TRBV6-1	TRBD1	.	15	TRBJ2-4	TGTGCCAGCACCAAGGGACAGGGGGGGTGGGGCATTCAGTACTTC	CASTKGQGGWGIQYF
TRBV19	TRBD1	.	14	TRBJ1-5	TGTGCCAGCCGGACAGGGTATAGCAATCAGCCCCAGCATTTT	CASRTGYSNQPQHF
TRBV7-8	.	.	15	TRBJ2-1	TGTGCCAGCAGCCCCAATGGGCTGCTTGCCGATGAGCAGTTCTTC	CASSPNGLLADEQFF
TRBV7-3	TRBD1	.	13	TRBJ2-3	TGTGCCAGCAGCTACGGGACAGAAGATACGCAGTATTTT	CASSYGTEDTQYF
TRBV7-6	TRBD1	.	14	TRBJ2-1	TGTGCCAGCAGCCCCGGGACAGGGAATTGGGAGCAGTTCTTC	CASSPGTGNWEQFF
TRBV7-2	.	.	15	TRBJ1-1	TGTGCCAGCAGCCTAGCGAACTCTGCGAACACTGAAGCTTTCTTT	CASSLANSANTEAFF
TRBV7-8	TRBD1	.	14	TRBJ1-1	TGTGCCAGCAGCCCGGACAGGCAGAACACTGAAGCTTTCTTT	CASSPDRQNTEAFF
TRBV7-9	TRBD2	.	16	TRBJ2-1	TGTGCCAGCAGCTTAACCTCTAGTATAGGGGAGGGTGAGCAGTTCTTC	CASSLTSSIGEGEQFF
TRBV6-5	.	.	14	TRBJ2-1	TGTGCCAGCGGTAGCAATATGGGCTACAATGAGCAGTTCTTC	CASGSNMGYNEQFF
TRBV5-6	TRBD1	.	14	TRBJ1-1	TGTGCCAGCAGCCCAACGGGACAGTACACTGAAGCTTTCTTT	CASSPTGQYTEAFF
TRBV28	TRBD2	.	17	TRBJ2-1	TGTGCCAGCAGTTTCCCGGTAGCGGGAGGGGCGGACAATGAGCAGTTCTTC	CASSFPVAGGADNEQFF
TRBV27	.	.	14	TRBJ2-3	TGTGCCAGCAGTTTGGTCGGGATTGCAGATACGCAGTATTTT	CASSLVGIADTQYF
TRBV14	.	.	14	TRBJ2-1	TGTGCCAGCAGCCTAAAATCCGGGGGAGGTGAGCAGTTCTTC	CASSLKSGGGEQFF
TRBV4-3	.	once	15	TRBJ2-5	TGCGCCAGCAGCCAAGATGAGACAGCTCAAGAGACCCAGTACTTC	CASSQDETAQETQYF
TRBV30	TRBD2	.	17	TRBJ2-3	TGTGCCTGGAGCAGGACTAGCGGGACCGGGCGCACAGATACGCAGTATTTT	CAWSRTSGTGRTDTQYF
TRBV6-1	TRBD1	.	13	TRBJ2-1	TGTGCCAGCCGGGACAGCTCCTACAATGAGCAGTTCTTC	CASRDSSYNEQFF
TRBV28	TRBD2	.	13	TRBJ2-5	TGTGCCAGCAGTATCCGGACTAGAGAGACCCAGTACTTC	CASSIRTRETQYF
TRBV18	TRBD2	.	18	TRBJ2-1	TGTGCCAGCTCACCGGGGACTAGCGGGGCTAGCTCCTACAATGAGCAGTTCTTC	CASSPGTSGASSYNEQFF
TRBV5-6	.	.	11	TRBJ2-5	TGTGCCAGCAGCTCTGGCCCCGAACAGTACTTC	CASSSGPEQYF
TRBV6-5	TRBD2	.	13	TRBJ2-7	TGTGCCAGCAGTTACGTGGGGGGGGGCGAGCAGTACTTC	CASSYVGGGEQYF
TRBV27	.	.	15	TRBJ1-1	TGTGCCAGCAGTTTGGTTGGGGGCGGGTACACTGAAGCTTTCTTT	CASSLVGGGYTEAFF
TRBV18	.	.	15	TRBJ2-6	TGTGCCAGCTCCCCTACAGGGTCGGGGGCCAACGTCCTGACTTTC	CASSPTGSGANVLTF
TRBV7-9	TRBD2	.	15	TRBJ2-7	TGTGCCAGCAGCTTAGGTAGCGGGAGCTCCTACGAGCAGTACTTC	CASSLGSGSSYEQYF
TRBV7-2	TRBD1	.	16	TRBJ2-3	TGTGCCAGCAGCTCCAGACAGGGCCCTAGCACAGATACGCAGTATTTT	CASSSRQGPSTDTQYF
TRBV29-1	.	.	11	TRBJ1-1	TGCAGCGTTGCTGGGGCCACTGAAGCTTTCTTT	CSVAGATEAFF
TRBV19	TRBD2	.	15	TRBJ2-1	TGTGCCAGTAGTATAGGTAGCGGGAGAGTAGATGAGCAGTTCTTC	CASSIGSGRVDEQFF
TRBV5-1	TRBD2	.	17	TRBJ2-1	TGCGCCAGCAGCCCCGTAGCGGGAGGGAGCTCCTACAATGAGCAGTTCTTC	CASSPVAGGSSYNEQFF
TRBV27	TRBD2	.	18	TRBJ2-1	TGTGCCAGCAGTTTAGGGCCTAGCGGGAGAAGCTCCTACAATGAGCAGTTCTTC	CASSLGPSGRSSYNEQFF
TRBV9	.	.	20	TRBJ2-3	TGTGCCAGCAGCGCCCCTTTAGGGGGGGCCCCCAAGACTAGCACAGATACGCAGTATTTT	CASSAPLGGAPKTSTDTQYF
TRBV19	.	.	16	TRBJ1-5	TGTGCCAGTAGTATAGATTCGGGGGGCAGCAATCAGCCCCAGCATTTT	CASSIDSGGSNQPQHF
TRBV6-1	TRBD1	.	15	TRBJ2-7	TGTGCCAGCAGTGAAGAGGGACAGGGAATCTACGAGCAGTACTTC	CASSEEGQGIYEQYF
TRBV5-4	TRBD1	.	17	TRBJ2-7	TGTGCCAGCAGCCCATCCCCTCGGGACAGGTCTCCCTACGAGCAGTACTTC	CASSPSPRDRSPYEQYF
TRBV28	.	.	15	TRBJ2-1	TGTGCCAGCAGCCTGCGCGGGATGGGGGAGAATGAGCAGTTCTTC	CASSLRGMGENEQFF
TRBV19	.	.	14	TRBJ1-1	TGTGCCAGTAGTATCGGGTCCATGAACACTGAAGCTTTCTTT	CASSIGSMNTEAFF
TRBV2	.	.	14	TRBJ2-1	TGTGCCAGCAGTGAAGACAGGGATGTGAATGAGCAGTTCTTC	CASSEDRDVNEQFF
TRBV4-3	.	.	16	TRBJ2-1	TGCGCCAGCAGCCCCACGGGGGTGAGCTCCTACAATGAGCAGTTCTTC	CASSPTGVSSYNEQFF
TRBV9	.	.	15	TRBJ1-5	TGTGCCAGCAGCGTAGACGGAGCTGACTATCAGCCCCAGCATTTT	CASSVDGADYQPQHF
TRBV4-3	TRBD1	few	15	TRBJ1-1	TGCGCCAGCAGCCAAGAGAGGACAGGGCCCACTGAAGCTTTCTTT	CASSQERTGPTEAFF
TRBV30	TRBD2	.	16	TRBJ2-2	TGTGCCTGGAGAGATAGCGGGGCCGTGAACACCGGGGAGCTGTTTTTT	CAWRDSGAVNTGELFF
TRBV30	TRBD1	.	18	TRBJ1-2	TGTGCCTGGGCACCCCTCGCCGGGACAGGGGGCTCTAACTATGGCTACACCTTC	CAWAPLAGTGGSNYGYTF
TRBV11-3	.	.	16	TRBJ2-2	TGTGCCAGCAGCTTAACGCGTCGATCCAACACCGGGGAGCTGTTTTTT	CASSLTRRSNTGELFF
TRBV7-2	.	.	14	TRBJ1-6	TGTGCCAGCAGTTTCACAGGGTCTAATTCACCCCTCCACTTT	CASSFTGSNSPLHF
TRBV27	.	once	13	TRBJ2-1	TGTGCCAGCAGTTTAGCGCCCTACAATGAGCAGTTCTTC	CASSLAPYNEQFF
TRBV27	TRBD1	.	16	TRBJ2-2	TGTGCCAGCAGTGTCACCGGGACAGGGGGTACCGGGGAGCTGTTTTTT	CASSVTGTGGTGELFF